The T cell receptor beta chain under discussion was sequenced for a study of cytomegalovirus exposure and HLA in healthy donors. 13 Jbeta primers and 60 Vbeta primers were used for the PCR. The protocol was immunoSEQ multiplex PCR, while the TCRdb copy is restricted to in-frame clones and leaves out a portion. The table lists around 200,000 clones, with approximately 0.98% in the top ten. In germline, CDR1 is SGHNT, CDR2 YYREEE (reference sequence). This CDR3 spans 13 amino acids. V lost 0 bases and J lost 8, with 11 bases in between. This TCR was recovered from a woman in her thirties in good health and CMV-seropositive. This chain links TRBV5-4 with TRBJ1-2; unclear D gene. Sequencing input: PBMCs. DNA for the CDR3: TGTGCCAGCAGCTTGGTCGGGGTTCGGGGCTACACCTTC. This codes for CASSLVGVRGYTF. The full variable domain, its missing parts supplied by reference TRBV5-4 and TRBJ1-2, is ETGVTQSPTHLIKTRGQQVTLRCSSQSGHNTVSWYQQALGQGPQFIFQYYREEENGRGNFPPRFSGLQFPNYSSELNVNALELDDSALYLCASSLVGVRGYTFGSGTRLTVV.